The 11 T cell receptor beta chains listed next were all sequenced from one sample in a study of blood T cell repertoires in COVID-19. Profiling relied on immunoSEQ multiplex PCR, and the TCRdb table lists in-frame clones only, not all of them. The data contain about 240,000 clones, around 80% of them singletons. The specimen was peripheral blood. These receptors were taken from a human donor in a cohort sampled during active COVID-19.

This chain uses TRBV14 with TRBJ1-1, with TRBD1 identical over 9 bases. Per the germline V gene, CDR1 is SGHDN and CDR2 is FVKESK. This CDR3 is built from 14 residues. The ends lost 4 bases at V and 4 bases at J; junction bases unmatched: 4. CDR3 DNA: TGTGCCAGCAGCCCCCTGACAGGGGGCACTGAAGCTTTCTTT. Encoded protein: CASSPLTGGTEAFF.

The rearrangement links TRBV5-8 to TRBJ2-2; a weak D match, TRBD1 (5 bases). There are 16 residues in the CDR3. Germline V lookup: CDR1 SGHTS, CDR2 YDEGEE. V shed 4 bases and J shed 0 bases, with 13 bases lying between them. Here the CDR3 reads CASSLIGQTNTGELFF. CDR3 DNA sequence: TGTGCCAGCAGCCTGATAGGACAAACGAACACCGGGGAGCTGTTTTTT.

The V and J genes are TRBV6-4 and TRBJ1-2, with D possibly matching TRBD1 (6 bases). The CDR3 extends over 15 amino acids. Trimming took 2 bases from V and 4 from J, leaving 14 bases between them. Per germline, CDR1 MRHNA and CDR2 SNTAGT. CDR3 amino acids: CASSDGTRMVYGYTF. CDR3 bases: TGTGCCAGCAGTGACGGGACAAGGATGGTCTATGGCTACACCTTC.

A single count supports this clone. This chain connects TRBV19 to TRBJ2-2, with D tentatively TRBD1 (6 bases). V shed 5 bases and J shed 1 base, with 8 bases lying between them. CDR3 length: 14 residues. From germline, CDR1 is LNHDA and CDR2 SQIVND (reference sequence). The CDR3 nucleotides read TGTGCCAGTAGTCCGGACAGGAACACCGGGGAGCTGTTTTTT. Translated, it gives CASSPDRNTGELFF. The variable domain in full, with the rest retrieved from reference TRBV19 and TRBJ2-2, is DGGITQSPKYLFRKEGQNVTLSCEQNLNHDAMYWYRQDPGQGLRLIYYSQIVNDFQKGDIAEGYSVSREKKESFPLTVTSAQKNPTAFYLCASSPDRNTGELFFGEGSRLTVL.

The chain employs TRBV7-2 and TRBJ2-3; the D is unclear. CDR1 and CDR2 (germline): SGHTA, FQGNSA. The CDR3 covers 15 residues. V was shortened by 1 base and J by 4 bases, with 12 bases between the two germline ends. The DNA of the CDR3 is TGTGCCAGCAGCTTAGGGGCCGTAGGCGCAGATACGCAGTATTTT. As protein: CASSLGAVGADTQYF.

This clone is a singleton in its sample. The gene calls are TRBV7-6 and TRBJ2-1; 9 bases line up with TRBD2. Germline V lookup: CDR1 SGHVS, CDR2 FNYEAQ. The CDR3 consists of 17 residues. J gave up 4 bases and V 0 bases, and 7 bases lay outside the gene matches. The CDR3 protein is CASSLAGGRARYNEQFF. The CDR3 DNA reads TGTGCCAGCAGCTTAGCGGGCGGGAGGGCTCGATACAATGAGCAGTTCTTC.

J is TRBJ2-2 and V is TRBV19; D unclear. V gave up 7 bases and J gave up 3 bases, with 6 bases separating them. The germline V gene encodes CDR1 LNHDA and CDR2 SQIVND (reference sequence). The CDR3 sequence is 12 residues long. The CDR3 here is CASNSYTGELFF. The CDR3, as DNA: TGTGCCAGTAATTCCTACACCGGGGAGCTGTTTTTT. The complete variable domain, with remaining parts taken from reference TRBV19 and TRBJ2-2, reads DGGITQSPKYLFRKEGQNVTLSCEQNLNHDAMYWYRQDPGQGLRLIYYSQIVNDFQKGDIAEGYSVSREKKESFPLTVTSAQKNPTAFYLCASNSYTGELFFGEGSRLTVL.

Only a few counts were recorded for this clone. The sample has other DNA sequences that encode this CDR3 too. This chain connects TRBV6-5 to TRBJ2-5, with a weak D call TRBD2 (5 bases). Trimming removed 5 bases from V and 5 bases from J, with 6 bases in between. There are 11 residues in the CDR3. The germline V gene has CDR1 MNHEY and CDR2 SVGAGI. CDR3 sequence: CASSSGETQYF. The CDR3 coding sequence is TGTGCCAGCAGTAGCGGCGAGACCCAGTACTTC.

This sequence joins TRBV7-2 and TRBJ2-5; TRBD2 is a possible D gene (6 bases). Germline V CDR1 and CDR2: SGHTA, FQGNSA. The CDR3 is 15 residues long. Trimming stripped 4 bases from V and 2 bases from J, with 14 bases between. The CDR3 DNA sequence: TGTGCCAGCAGCTCTATTATGGCGGGGCAAGAGACCCAGTACTTC. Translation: CASSSIMAGQETQYF.

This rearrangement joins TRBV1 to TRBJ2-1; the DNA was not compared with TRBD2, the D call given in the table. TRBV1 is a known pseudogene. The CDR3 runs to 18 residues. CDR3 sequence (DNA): TGCACCAGCAGCCATGGGAGGCGGGCGCTTCGACTTAACAATGAGCAGTTCTTC. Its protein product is CTSSHGRRALRLNNEQFF.

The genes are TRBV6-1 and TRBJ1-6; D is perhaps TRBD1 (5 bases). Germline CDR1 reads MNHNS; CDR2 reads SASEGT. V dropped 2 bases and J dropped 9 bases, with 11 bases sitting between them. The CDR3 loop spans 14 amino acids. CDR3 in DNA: TGTGCCAGCAGTGAACTCCCCACAGGTTCACCCCTCCACTTT. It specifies CASSELPTGSPLHF.